The rows below give T cell receptor beta chains drawn from one sample of a study of T cell responses to AZD1222 COVID-19 vaccine. Clones were sequenced by immunoSEQ multiplex PCR, and TCRdb holds only the in-frame ones, with some missing. The sample contains some 140,000 clones, about 88% of which appear only once. The source material was peripheral blood, sampled 28 days after the second AZD1222 dose. These TCRs come from an adult who received the AZD1222 COVID-19 vaccine. The CDR3 runs from the conserved cysteine through the conserved F or W. The D gene is left open where the match is weak.

>TRBV6-5|-
CASSYHDRTDEQYF
>TRBV4-1|-
CASNLGTENTEAFF
>TRBV7-9|-
CASSELYRTDTQYF
>TRBV7-9|-
CASSQRGGTTNYGYTF
>TRBV5-1|-
CASSLGDGNYGYTF
>TRBV29-1|-
CSAGGQQETQYF
>TRBV13|-
CASSSGADRVAVAYEQYF
>TRBV7-2|TRBD2
CASSWGLASGSGETQYF
>TRBV30|-
CAWSAGAVEKLFF
>TRBV6-1|TRBD1
CASSERRGRGRMSEDFF
>TRBV29-1|-
CSVLNEKLFF
>TRBV18|-
CASSPAGTGEGNTIYF
>TRBV14|-
CASSGWGETQYF
>TRBV5-6|-
CASSSRDTEAFF
>TRBV18|-
CASSRTNEGGYTF
>TRBV2|TRBD2
CASSRGRGGLTDTQYF
>TRBV28|-
CAITGNTEAFF
>TRBV11-2|-
CASSLETAYYEQYF
>TRBV2|-
CASRGTSYSNQPQHF
>TRBV5-8|TRBD1
CASSRGQAYNEQFF
>TRBV4-1|-
CASSQDEGTGANVLTF
>TRBV5-4|TRBD2
CASSQSGGAADTQYF
>TRBV21-1|-
CASILRRDRAHYGYTF
>TRBV19|-
CASRTGQEDTQYF
>TRBV5-1|TRBD1
CASNPTGENTEAFF
>TRBV9|-
CASSAMNTGELFF
>TRBV11-2|-
CASSLVGTTDTQYF
>TRBV19|TRBD2
CASIGSGDSYEQYF
>TRBV10-3|TRBD1
CAAPTGSLAGNTIYF
>TRBV18|-
CASSQTRSYNEQFF
>TRBV6-5|-
CASSPPWGTDTQYF
>TRBV19|-
CASRPRANTGELFF
>TRBV18|-
CASSPKVAHSGNTIYF
>TRBV13|-
CASSRMRGGYEQYF
>TRBV19|-
CASSVTPGPISYGYTF
>TRBV18|-
CASSYGNTEAFF
>TRBV19|TRBD1
CASRQGRDTEAFF
>TRBV10-3|-
CAISEYGGRDYGYTF
>TRBV27|-
CASRAGGEYQPQHF
>TRBV5-1|-
CASSVGSADGNYGYTF
>TRBV7-2|-
CASSLELPYEQYF
>TRBV5-5|-
CASSLGQADARQFF
>TRBV18|-
CASSPGPSGNTIYF
>TRBV27|-
CASRRGWDGYTF
>TRBV7-2|TRBD1
CASSLEQGDYGYTF
>TRBV2|-
CASSGLAGDQPQHF
>TRBV10-2|-
CASSLYNSQNTEAFF
>TRBV5-8|TRBD2
CASSLGTSGATDTQYF
>TRBV19|-
CASSPPGRWDTEAFF
>TRBV6-2/TRBV6-3|-
CASSLPPDEQYF
>TRBV18|-
CASSLGRDMVHEQYF
>TRBV18|TRBD1
CASSAGTETPGAFF
>TRBV2|TRBD1
CASYPGQGTGELFF
>TRBV7-3|TRBD2
CASSQASGGPNTQYF
>TRBV5-1|-
CASRSSPLGGYTF
>TRBV24-1|TRBD1
CATSDRDRAGYTF
>TRBV2|TRBD1
CASSEQGADGQPQHF
>TRBV7-2|-
CASSLALGTQPQHF
>TRBV6-1|TRBD1
CASSERRLDRGNTEAFF
>TRBV14|-
CASSHSRGTYEQYF